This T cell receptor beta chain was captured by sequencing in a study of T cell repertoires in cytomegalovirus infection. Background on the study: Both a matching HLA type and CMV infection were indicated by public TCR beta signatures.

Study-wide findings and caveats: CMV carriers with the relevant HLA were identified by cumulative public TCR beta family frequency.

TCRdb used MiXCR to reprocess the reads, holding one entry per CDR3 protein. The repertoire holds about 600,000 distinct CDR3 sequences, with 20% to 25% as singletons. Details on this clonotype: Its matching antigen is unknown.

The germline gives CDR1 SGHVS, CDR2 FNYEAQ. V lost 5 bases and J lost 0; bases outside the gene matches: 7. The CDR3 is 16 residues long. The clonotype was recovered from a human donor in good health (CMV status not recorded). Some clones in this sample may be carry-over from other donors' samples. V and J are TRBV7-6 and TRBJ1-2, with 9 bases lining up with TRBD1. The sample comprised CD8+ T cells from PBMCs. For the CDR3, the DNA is TGTGCCAGCAGCCTACACCGGGACAGGGCTAACTATGGCTACACCTTC. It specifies CASSLHRDRANYGYTF.